This T cell receptor (beta chain) came from a study of blood T cell repertoires in COVID-19. Across the whole study: COVID-19 samples, acute and convalescent, were from the United States, Italy and Spain.

The V and J ends lost 4 bases and 0 bases respectively, with 7 bases between them. Germline V gene data show CDR1 as MNHEY and CDR2 as SVGEGT. The CDR3 is 14 residues long. As originally analysed: The authors estimated nucleated cell counts from reference gene primer amplification. Measured with immunoSEQ multiplex PCR; TCRdb has only the in-frame clones, and not every one. That table supplies the V and J calls and clone size; D and trimming were determined from the DNA. The sample includes roughly 700,000 clones, approximately 90% of them seen just once. This rearrangement joins TRBV6-2 or TRBV6-3 to TRBJ2-1, with no clear D. The TCR originated in a woman younger than 35 with acute or convalescent COVID-19. Sequencing used peripheral blood. The CDR3 protein is CASSFGGSYNEQFF. In DNA form, the CDR3 reads TGTGCCAGCAGTTTTGGCGGCTCCTACAATGAGCAGTTCTTC.